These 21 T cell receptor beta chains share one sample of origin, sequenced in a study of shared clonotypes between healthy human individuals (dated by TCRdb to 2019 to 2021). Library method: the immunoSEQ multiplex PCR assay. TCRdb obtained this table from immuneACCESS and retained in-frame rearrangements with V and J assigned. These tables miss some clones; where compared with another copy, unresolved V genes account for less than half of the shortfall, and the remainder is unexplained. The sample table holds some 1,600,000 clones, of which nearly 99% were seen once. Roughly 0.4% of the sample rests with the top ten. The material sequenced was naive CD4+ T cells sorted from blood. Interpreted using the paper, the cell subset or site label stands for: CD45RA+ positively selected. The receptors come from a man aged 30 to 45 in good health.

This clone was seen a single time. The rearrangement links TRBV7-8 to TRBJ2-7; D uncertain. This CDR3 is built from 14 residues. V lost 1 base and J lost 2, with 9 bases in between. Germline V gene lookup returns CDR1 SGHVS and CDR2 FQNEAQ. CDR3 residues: CASSLEPSPYEQYF. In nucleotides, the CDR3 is TGTGCCAGCAGCTTAGAGCCCAGCCCCTACGAGCAGTACTTC.

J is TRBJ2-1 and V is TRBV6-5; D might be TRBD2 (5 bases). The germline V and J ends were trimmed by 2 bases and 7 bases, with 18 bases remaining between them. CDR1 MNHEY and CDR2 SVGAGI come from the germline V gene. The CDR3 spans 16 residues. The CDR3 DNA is TGTGCCAGCAGTTACCTTTTTGGCCGTCCGGGGAATGAGCAGTTCTTC. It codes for CASSYLFGRPGNEQFF.

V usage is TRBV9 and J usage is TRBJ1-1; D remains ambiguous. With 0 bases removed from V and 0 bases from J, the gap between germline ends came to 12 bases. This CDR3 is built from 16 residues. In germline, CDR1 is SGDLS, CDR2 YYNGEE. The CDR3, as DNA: TGTGCCAGCAGCGTAGTGCCCAGCCAAATGAACACTGAAGCTTTCTTT. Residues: CASSVVPSQMNTEAFF. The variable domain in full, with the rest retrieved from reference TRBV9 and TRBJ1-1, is DSGVTQTPKHLITATGQRVTLRCSPRSGDLSVYWYQQSLDQGLQFLIQYYNGEERAKGNILERFSAQQFPDLHSELNLSSLELGDSALYFCASSVVPSQMNTEAFFGQGTRLTVV.

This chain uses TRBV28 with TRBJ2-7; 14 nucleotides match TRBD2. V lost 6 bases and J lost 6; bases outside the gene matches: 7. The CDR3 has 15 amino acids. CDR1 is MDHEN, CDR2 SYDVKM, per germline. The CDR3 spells CASSQWGTSGSEQYF. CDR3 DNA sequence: TGTGCCAGCAGCCAGTGGGGGACTAGCGGGAGCGAGCAGTACTTC.

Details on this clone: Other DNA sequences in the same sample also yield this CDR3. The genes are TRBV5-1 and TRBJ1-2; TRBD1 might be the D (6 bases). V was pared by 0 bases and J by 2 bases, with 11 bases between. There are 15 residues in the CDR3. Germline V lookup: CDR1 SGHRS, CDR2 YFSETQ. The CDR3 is CASSLGTASNYGYTF. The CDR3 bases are TGCGCCAGCAGCTTGGGGACAGCCTCCAACTATGGCTACACCTTC.

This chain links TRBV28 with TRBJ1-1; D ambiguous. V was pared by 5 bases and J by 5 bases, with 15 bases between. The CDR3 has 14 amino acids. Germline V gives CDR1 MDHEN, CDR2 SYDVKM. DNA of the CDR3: TGTGCCAGCAGTCGCCCCCTAGGCAGGACTGAAGCTTTCTTT. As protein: CASSRPLGRTEAFF.

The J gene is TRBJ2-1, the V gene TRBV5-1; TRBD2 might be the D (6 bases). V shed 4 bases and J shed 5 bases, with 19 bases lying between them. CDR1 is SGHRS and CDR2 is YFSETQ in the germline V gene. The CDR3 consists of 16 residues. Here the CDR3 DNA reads TGCGCCAGCAGCGCCCCACCGGGACTGCTGCACAATGAGCAGTTCTTC. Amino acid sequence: CASSAPPGLLHNEQFF. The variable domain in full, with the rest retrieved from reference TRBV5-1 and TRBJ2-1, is KAGVTQTPRYLIKTRGQQVTLSCSPISGHRSVSWYQQTPGQGLQFLFEYFSETQRNKGNFPGRFSGRQFSNSRSEMNVSTLELGDSALYLCASSAPPGLLHNEQFFGPGTRLTVL.

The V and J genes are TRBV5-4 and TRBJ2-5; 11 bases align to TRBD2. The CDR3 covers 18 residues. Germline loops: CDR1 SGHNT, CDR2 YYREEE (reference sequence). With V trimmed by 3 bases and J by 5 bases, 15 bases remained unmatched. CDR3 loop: CASSSSGTSGSTGETQYF. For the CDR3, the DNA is TGTGCCAGCAGCTCCTCCGGGACTAGCGGAAGCACGGGGGAGACCCAGTACTTC.

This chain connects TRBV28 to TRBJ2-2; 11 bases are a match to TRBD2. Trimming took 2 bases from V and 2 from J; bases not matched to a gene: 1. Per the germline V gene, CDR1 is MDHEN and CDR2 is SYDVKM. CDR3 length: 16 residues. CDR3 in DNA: TGTGCCAGCAGTTTAAGACTAGCGGGAAACACCGGGGAGCTGTTTTTT. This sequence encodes CASSLRLAGNTGELFF.

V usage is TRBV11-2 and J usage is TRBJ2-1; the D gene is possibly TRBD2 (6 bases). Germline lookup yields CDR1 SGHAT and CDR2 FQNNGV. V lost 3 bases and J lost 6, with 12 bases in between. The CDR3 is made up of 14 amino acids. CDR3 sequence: CASSLAGPINEQFF. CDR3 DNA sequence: TGTGCCAGCAGCTTGGCGGGGCCAATCAATGAGCAGTTCTTC.

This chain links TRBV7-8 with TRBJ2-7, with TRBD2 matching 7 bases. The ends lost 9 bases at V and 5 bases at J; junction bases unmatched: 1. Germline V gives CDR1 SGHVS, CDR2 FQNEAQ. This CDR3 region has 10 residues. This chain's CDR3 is CASAGDEQYF. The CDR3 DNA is TGTGCCAGTGCGGGAGACGAGCAGTACTTC.

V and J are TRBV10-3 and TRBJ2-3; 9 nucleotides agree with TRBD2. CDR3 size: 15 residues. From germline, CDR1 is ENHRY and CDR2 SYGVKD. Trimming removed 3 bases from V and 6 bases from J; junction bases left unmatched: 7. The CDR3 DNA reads TGTGCCATCAGTGACCTGGGACTAGCAGGTGATACGCAGTATTTT. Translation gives CAISDLGLAGDTQYF.

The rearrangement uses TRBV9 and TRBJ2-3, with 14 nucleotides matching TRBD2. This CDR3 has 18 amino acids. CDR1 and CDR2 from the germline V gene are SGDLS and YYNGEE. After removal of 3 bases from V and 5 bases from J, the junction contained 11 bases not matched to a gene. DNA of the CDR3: TGTGCCAGCAGCGCCCAACCGGGACTAGCGGGAGCTGAAGATACGCAGTATTTT. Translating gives CASSAQPGLAGAEDTQYF.

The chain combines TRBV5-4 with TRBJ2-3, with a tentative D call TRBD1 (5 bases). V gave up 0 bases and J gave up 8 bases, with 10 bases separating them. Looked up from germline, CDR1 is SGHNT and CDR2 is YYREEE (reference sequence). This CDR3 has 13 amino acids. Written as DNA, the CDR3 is TGTGCCAGCAGCTTGGATACAGGAAGTACGCAGTATTTT. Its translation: CASSLDTGSTQYF.

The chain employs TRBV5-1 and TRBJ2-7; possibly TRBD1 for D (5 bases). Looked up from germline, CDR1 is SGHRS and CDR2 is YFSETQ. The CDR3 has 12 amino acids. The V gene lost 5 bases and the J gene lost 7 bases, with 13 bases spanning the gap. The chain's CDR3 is CASRSPPGEQYF. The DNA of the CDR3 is TGCGCCAGCAGGTCGCCCCCAGGGGAGCAGTACTTC.

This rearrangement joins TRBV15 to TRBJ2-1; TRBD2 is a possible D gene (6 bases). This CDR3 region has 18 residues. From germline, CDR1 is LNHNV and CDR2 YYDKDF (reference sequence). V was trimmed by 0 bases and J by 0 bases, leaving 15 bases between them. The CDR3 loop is CATSRDARGSSSYNEQFF. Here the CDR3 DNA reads TGTGCCACCAGCAGAGATGCTCGGGGGTCGAGCTCCTACAATGAGCAGTTCTTC.

In DNA form, the CDR3 reads TGTGCCAGCAGCGTATGGGGGCTTAACACTGAAGCTTTCTTT. This translates into CASSVWGLNTEAFF. This rearrangement joins TRBV9 to TRBJ1-1; a possible D gene is TRBD1 (6 bases). V lost 1 base and J 2 bases, leaving 9 bases between the germline ends. CDR3 size: 14 residues. Germline V gene data show CDR1 as SGDLS and CDR2 as YYNGEE.

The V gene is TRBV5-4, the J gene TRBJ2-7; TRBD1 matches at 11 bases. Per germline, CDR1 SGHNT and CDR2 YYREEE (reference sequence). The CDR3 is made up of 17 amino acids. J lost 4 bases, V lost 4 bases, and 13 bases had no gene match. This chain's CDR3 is CASSRESGTGGRYEQYF. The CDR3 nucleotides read TGTGCCAGCAGCAGGGAATCCGGGACAGGGGGACGATACGAGCAGTACTTC.

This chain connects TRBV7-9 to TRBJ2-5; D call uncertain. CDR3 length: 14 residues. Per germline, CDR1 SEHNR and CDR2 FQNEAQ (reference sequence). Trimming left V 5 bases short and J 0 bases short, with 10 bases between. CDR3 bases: TGTGCCAGCAGCCGCGCCTCGTACCAAGAGACCCAGTACTTC. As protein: CASSRASYQETQYF.

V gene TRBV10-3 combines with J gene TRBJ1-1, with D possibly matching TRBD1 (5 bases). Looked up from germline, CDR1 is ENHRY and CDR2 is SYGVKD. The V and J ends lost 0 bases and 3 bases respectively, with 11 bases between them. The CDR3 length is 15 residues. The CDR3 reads CAISESRQGDTEAFF. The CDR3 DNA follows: TGTGCCATCAGTGAGTCGCGGCAGGGCGACACTGAAGCTTTCTTT.

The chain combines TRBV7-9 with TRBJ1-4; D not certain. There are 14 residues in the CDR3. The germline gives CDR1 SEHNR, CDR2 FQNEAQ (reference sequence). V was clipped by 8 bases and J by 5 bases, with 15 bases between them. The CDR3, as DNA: TGTGCCAGCGGTCTCATCCCGGGAAATGAAAAACTGTTTTTT. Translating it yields CASGLIPGNEKLFF.